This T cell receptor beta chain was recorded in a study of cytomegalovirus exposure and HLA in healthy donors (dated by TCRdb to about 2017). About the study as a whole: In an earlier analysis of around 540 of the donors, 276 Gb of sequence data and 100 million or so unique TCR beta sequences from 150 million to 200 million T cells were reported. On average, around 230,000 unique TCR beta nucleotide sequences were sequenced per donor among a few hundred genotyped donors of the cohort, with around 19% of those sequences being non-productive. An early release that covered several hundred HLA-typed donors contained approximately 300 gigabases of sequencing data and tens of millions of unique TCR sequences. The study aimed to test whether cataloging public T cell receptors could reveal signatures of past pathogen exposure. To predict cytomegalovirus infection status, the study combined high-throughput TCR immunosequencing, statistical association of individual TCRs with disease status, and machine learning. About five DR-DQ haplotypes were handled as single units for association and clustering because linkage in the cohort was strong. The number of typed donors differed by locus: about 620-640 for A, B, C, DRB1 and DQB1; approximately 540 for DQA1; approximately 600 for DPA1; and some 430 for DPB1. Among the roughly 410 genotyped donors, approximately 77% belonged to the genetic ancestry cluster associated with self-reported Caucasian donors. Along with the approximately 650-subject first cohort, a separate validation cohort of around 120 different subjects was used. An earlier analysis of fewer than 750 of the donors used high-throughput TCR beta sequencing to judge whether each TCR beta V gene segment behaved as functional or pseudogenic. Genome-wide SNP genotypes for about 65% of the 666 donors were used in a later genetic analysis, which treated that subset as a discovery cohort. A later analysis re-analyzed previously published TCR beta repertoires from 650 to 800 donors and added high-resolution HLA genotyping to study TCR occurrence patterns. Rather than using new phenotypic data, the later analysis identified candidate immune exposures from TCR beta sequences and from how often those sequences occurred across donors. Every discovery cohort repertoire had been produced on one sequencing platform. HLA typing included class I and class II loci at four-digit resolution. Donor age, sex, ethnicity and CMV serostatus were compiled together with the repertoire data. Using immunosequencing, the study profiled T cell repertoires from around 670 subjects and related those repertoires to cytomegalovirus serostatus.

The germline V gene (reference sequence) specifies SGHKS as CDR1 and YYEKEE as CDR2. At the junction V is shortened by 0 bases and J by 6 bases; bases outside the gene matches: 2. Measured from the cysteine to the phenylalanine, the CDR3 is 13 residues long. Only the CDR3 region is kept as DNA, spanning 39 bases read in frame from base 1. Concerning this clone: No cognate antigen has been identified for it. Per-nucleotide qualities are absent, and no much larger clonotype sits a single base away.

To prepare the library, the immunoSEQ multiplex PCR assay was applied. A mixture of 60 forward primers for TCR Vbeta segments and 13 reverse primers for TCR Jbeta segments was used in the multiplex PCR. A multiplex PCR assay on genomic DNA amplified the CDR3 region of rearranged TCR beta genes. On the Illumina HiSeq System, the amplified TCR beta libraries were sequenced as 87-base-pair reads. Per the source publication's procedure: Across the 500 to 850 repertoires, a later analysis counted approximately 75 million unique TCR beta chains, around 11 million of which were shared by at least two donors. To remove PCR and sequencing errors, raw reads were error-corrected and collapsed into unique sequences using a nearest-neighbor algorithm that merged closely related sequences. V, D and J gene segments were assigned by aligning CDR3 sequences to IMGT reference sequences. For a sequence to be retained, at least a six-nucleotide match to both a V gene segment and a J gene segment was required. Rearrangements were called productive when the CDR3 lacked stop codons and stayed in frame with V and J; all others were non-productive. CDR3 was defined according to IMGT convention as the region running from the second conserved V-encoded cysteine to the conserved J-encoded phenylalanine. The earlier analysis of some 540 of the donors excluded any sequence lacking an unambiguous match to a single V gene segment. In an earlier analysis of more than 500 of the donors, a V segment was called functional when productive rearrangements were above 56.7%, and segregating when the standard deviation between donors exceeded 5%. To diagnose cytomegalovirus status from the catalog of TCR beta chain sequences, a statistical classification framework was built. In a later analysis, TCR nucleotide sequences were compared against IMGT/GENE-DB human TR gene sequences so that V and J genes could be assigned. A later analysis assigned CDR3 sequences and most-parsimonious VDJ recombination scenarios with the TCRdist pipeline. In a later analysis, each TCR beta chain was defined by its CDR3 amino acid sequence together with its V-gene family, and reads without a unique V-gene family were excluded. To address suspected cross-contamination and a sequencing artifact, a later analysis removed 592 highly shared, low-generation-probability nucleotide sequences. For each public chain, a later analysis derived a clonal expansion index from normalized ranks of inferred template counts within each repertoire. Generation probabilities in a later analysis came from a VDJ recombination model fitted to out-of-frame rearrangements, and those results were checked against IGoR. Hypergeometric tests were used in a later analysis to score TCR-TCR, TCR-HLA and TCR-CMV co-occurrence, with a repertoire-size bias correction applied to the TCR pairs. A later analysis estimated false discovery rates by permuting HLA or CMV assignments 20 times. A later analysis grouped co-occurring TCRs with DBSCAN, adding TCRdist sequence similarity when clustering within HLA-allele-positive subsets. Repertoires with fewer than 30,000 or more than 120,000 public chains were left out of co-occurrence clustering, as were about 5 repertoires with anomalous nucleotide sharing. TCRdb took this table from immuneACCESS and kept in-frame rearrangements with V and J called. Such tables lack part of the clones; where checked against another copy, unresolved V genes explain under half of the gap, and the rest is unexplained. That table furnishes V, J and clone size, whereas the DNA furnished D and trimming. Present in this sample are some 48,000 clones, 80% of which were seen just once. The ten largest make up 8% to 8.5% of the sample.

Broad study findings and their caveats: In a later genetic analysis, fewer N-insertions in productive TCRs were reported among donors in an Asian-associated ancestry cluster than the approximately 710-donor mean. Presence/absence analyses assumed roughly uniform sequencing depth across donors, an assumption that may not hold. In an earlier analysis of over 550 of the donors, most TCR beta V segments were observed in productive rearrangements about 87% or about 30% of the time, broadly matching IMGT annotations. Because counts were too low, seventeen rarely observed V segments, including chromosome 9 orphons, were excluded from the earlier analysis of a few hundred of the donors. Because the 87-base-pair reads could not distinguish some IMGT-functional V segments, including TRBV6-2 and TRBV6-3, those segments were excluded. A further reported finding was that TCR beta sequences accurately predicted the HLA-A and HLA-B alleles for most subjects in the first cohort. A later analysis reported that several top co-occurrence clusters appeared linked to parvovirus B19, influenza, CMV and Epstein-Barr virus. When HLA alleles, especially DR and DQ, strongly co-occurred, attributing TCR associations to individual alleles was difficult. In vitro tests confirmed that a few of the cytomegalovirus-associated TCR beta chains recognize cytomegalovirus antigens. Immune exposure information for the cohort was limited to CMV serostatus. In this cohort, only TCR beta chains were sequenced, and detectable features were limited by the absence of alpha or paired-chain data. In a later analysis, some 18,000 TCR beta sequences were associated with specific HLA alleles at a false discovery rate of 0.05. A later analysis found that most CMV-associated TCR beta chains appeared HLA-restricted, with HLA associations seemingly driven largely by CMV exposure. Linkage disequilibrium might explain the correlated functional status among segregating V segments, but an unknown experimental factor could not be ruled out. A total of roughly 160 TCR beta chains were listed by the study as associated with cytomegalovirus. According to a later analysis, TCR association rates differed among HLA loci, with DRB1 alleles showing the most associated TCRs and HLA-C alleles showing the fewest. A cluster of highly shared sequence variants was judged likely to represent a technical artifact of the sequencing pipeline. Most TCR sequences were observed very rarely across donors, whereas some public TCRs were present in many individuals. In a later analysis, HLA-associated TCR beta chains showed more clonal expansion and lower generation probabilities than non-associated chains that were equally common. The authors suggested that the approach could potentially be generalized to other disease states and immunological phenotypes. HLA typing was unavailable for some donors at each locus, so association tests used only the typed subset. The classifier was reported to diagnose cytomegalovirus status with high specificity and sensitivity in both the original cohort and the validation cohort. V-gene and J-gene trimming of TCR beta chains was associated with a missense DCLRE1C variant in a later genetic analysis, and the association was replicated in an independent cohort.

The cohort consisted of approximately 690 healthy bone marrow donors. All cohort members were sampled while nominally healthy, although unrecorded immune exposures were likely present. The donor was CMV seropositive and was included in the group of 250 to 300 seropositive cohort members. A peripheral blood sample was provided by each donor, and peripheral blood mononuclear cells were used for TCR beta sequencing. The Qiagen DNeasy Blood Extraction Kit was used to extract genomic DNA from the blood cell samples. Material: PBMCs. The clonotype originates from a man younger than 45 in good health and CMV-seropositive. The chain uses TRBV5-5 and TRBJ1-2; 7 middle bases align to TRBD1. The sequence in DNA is TGTGCCAGCAGCTTGGAAGGGGGCGATGGCTACACCTTC. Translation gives CASSLEGGDGYTF. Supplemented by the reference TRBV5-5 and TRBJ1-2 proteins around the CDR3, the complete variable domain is DAGVTQSPTHLIKTRGQQVTLRCSPISGHKSVSWYQQVLGQGPQFIFQYYEKEERGRGNFPDRFSARQFPNYSSELNVNALLLGDSALYLCASSLEGGDGYTFGSGTRLTVV.